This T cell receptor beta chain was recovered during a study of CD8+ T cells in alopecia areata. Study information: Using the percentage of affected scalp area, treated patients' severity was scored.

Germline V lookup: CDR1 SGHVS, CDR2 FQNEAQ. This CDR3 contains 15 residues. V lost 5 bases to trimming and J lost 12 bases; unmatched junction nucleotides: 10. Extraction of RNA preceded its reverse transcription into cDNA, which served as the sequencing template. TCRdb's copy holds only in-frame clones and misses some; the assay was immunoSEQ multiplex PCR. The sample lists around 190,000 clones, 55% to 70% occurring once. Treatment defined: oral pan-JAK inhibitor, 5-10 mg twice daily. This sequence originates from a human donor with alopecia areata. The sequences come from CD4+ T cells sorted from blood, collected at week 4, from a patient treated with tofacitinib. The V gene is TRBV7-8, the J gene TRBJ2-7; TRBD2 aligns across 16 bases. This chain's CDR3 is CASSAGTSGRAGLYF. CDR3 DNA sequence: TGTGCCAGCAGCGCTGGGACTAGCGGGAGGGCCGGTCTGTACTTC.